This T cell receptor (beta chain) was sequenced during a study of CD8+CD57+ T cells in acquired aplastic anemia. TCR beta VDJ combinations and CDR3 sequences were profiled from genomic DNA. Each CDR3 protein is one row after TCRdb ran MiXCR on the reads. The sample consists of roughly 240,000 distinct CDR3 sequences, approximately 50% of them appearing once. Per germline, CDR1 MNHNS and CDR2 SASEGT. The CDR3 sequence is 16 residues long. Unmatched junction bases numbered 11, after V lost 6 bases and J lost 5 bases. Sequenced patients had shown CD8+CD57+ cell expansion by flow cytometry. Blood came from patients not yet given any therapy. Regarding the study as a whole: A significant difference in CD8+ Simpson's diversity between patients and controls was not found. Researchers report that fewer than 30 CD8+ CDR3 sequences appeared in both patients and controls.

A note on this clonotype: As yet, its antigen is unknown.

This chain uses TRBV6-1 with TRBJ2-5; 11 bases match TRBD2. This TCR came from a human donor with aplastic anemia. The sequenced material came from sorted CD4+, CD8+, or CD8+CD57+ T cells (not recorded which) from PBMCs. The chain's CDR3 is CASSLLAGGPGETQYF. CDR3 bases: TGTGCCAGCAGCTTGCTAGCGGGGGGCCCAGGGGAGACCCAGTACTTC.